This T cell receptor (beta chain) was profiled in a study of blood T cell repertoires in COVID-19 (dated by TCRdb to 2019 to 2021). A note on the overall study: The collaborator samples originated in the United States, Italy and Spain and spanned the acute and convalescent phases of COVID-19. A freely available public database, intended as a resource for researchers studying the immune response to SARS-CoV-2, is where the repertoires were released. HLA class I and class II types, where available, came from metadata supplied by the sample provider rather than from assay-based typing. The samples were drawn from the first 160 participants of the ongoing ImmuneRACE study and from over 950 subjects provided by 6 global collaborators. The prospective study material was composed of cDNA or gDNA derived from T cells, B-cell-depleted T cells, or PBMCs. Sample metadata almost always included a de-identified subject ID, COVID-19 status, age in years and sex. Deeply sampled blood TCRbeta repertoires from subjects exposed to, actively infected with, or recovered from COVID-19 were included in the dataset. The paper as a whole reports these results and caveats: Clinical and demographic metadata were provided uncurated, with the amount varying by source and participant.

TCRbeta CDR3 regions were amplified from genomic DNA by means of the immunoSEQ Assay, a bias-controlled multiplex PCR. The original methods were these. Nucleated cell counts per sample were estimated from amplification of reference gene primers within the assay. Sequence reads were collapsed and filtered to measure the absolute abundance of every unique TCRbeta CDR3 rearrangement. For each sample, productive Simpson clonality was calculated by taking the square root of Simpson's diversity index across productive rearrangements. The source is immuneACCESS, and TCRdb retained only in-frame sequences with V and J called. Part of the clones is not carried over; for the studies checked, unresolved V genes explain less than half of this, and the remainder is unexplained. V, J and clone size are those of that table, while D and trimming were read from the DNA. In all, the sample holds roughly 150,000 clones, and more than 75% of those were seen once. Approximately 5.4% of the sample comes from the top ten.

On this clone itself: Its antigen has not been determined. Base qualities are not recorded, but no much larger clone differs from it by a single base. Other DNA sequences within the sample encode an identical CDR3.

At one collaborating source in Seattle, patients were enrolled during active infection and were followed longitudinally through the course of disease. Collaborating institutions collected whole blood in K2EDTA tubes following their own protocols. For TCRbeta analysis, collaborators shipped samples as frozen whole blood, isolated PBMCs, or DNA extracted from either of those sample types. The sample comprised peripheral blood. This sequence originates from a woman between 50 and 59 years old with COVID-19, enrolled during active disease.

The DNA sequence is as follows: TGCGCCAGCAGCCTGACAGGGAACACTGAAGCTTTCTTT. Its protein product is CASSLTGNTEAFF. The V and J genes are TRBV5-1 and TRBJ1-1, and TRBD1 may be the D gene, going by 6 matching bases. Deletion took 4 bases off V and 1 base off J, with a span of 8 bases between the germline ends. The CDR3 holds 13 amino acids from the cysteine to the phenylalanine. Just CDR3 DNA is preserved here, 39 bases in frame from base 1. The germline V gene encodes CDR1 SGHRS and CDR2 YFSETQ. With the portions outside the CDR3 filled from the reference TRBV5-1 and TRBJ1-1 genes, the complete variable region becomes KAGVTQTPRYLIKTRGQQVTLSCSPISGHRSVSWYQQTPGQGLQFLFEYFSETQRNKGNFPGRFSGRQFSNSRSEMNVSTLELGDSALYLCASSLTGNTEAFFGQGTRLTVV.